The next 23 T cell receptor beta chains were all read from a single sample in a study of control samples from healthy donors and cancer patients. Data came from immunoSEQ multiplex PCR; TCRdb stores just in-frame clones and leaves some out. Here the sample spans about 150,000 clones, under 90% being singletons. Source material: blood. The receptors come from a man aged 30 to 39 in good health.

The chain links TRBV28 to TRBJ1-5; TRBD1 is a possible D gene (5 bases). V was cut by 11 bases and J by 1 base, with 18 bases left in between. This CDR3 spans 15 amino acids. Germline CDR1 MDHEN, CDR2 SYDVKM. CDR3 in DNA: TGTGCCGGGACTCAGGGAAAGGGCAGCAATCAGCCCCAGCATTTT. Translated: CAGTQGKGSNQPQHF.

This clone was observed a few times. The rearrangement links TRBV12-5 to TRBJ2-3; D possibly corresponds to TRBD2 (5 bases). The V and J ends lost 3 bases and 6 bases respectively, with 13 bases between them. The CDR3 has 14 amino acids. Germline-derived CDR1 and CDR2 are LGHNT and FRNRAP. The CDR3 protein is CASGFGGGRDTQYF. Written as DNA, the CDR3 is TGTGCTAGTGGTTTCGGCGGAGGTAGGGATACGCAGTATTTT.

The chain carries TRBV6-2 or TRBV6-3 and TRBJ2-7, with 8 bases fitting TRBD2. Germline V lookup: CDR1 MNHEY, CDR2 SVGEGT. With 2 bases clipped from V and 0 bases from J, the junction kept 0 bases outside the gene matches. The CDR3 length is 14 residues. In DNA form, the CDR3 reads TGTGCCAGCAGTTACGGGACTAGCTCCTACGAGCAGTACTTC. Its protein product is CASSYGTSSYEQYF.

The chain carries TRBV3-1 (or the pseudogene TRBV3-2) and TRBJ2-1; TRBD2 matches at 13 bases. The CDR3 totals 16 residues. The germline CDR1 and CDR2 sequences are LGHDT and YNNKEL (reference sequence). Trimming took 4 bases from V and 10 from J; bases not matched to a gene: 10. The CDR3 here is CASSPGLAGARGEQFF. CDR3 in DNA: TGTGCCAGCAGCCCCGGACTAGCGGGGGCTCGGGGGGAGCAGTTCTTC.

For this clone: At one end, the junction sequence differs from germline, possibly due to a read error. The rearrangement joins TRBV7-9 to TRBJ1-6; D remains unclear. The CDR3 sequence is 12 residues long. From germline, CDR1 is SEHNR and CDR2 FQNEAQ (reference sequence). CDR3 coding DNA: TGTGCCAGCGGCTTGGAATATTCACCCCTCCACTTT. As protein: CASGLEYSPLHF. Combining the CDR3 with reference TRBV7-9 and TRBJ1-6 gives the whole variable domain DTGVSQNPRHKITKRGQNVTFRCDPISEHNRLYWYRQTLGQGPEFLTYFQNEAQLEKSRLLSDRFSAERPKGSFSTLEIQRTEQGDSAMYLCASGLEYSPLHFGNGTRLTVT.

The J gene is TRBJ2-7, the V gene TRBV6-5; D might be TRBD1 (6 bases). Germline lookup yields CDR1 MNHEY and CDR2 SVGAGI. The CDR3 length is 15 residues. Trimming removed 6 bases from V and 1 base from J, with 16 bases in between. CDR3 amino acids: CASRSDRSRSYEQYF. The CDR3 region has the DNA TGTGCCAGCAGATCGGACAGAAGTCGATCCTACGAGCAGTACTTC.

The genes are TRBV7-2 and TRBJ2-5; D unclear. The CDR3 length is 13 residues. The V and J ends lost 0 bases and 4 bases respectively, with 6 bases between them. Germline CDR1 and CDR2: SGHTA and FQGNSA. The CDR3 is CASSLAGPETQYF. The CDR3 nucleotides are TGTGCCAGCAGCTTAGCAGGGCCAGAGACCCAGTACTTC.

CDR3 protein: CASSPYAGEQYF. In nucleotides, the CDR3 is TGTGCCAGCAGTCCCTACGCGGGAGAGCAGTACTTC. The chain couples TRBV6-6 to TRBJ2-7, with TRBD2 as a possible D gene (6 bases). V dropped 5 bases and J dropped 7 bases, with 12 bases sitting between them. The germline V gene has CDR1 MNHNY and CDR2 SVGAGI (reference sequence). The CDR3 is 12 residues long.

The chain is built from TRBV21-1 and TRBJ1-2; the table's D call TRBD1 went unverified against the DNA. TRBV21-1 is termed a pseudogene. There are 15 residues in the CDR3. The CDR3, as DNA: TGTGCCAGCAGCCCGGAGGCAGGGGACCGCTATGGCTACACCTTC. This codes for CASSPEAGDRYGYTF.

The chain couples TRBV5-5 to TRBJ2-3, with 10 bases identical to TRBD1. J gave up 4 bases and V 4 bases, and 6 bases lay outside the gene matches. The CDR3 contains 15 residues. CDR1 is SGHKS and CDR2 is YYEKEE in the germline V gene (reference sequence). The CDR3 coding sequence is TGTGCCAGCAGCCCTCTGGGACAGGGGCCAGATACGCAGTATTTT. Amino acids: CASSPLGQGPDTQYF. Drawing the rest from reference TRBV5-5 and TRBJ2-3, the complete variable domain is DAGVTQSPTHLIKTRGQQVTLRCSPISGHKSVSWYQQVLGQGPQFIFQYYEKEERGRGNFPDRFSARQFPNYSSELNVNALLLGDSALYLCASSPLGQGPDTQYFGPGTRLTVL.

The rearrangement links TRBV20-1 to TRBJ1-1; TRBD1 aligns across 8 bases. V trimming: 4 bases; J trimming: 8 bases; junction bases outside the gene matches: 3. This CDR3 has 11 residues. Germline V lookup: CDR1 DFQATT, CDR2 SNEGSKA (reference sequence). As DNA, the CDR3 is TGCAGTGCTACCCAGGGGGCGGAAGCTTTCTTT. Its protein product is CSATQGAEAFF.

Here the CDR3 reads CASSNQMGGTDTQYF. The CDR3 coding sequence is TGTGCCAGCAGTAATCAAATGGGGGGCACAGATACGCAGTATTTT. The J gene is TRBJ2-3, the V gene TRBV2, with D possibly being TRBD1 or TRBD2 (5 bases each). Germline V gives CDR1 SNHLY, CDR2 FYNNEI. The CDR3 length is 15 residues. Deletions cut 5 bases from V and 1 base from J, with 13 bases between.

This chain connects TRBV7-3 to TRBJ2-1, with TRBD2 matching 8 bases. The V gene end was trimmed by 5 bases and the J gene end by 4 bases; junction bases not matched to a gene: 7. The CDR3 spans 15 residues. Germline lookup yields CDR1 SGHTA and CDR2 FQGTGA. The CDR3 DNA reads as TGTGCCAGCAGCCCTACTAGCGGAGCATACAATGAGCAGTTCTTC. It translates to CASSPTSGAYNEQFF.

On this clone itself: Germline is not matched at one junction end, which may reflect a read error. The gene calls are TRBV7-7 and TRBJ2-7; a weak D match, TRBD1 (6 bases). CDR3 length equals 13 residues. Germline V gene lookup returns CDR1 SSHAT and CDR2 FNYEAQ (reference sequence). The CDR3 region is CASSLEQGGSQYF. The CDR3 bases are TGTGCTAGCAGCTTAGAACAGGGTGGGTCTCAGTACTTC. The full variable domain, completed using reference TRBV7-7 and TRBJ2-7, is GAGVSQSPRYKVTKRGQDVTLRCDPISSHATLYWYQQALGQGPEFLTYFNYEAQPDKSGLPSDRFSAERPEGSISTLTIQRTEQRDSAMYRCASSLEQGGSQYFGPGTRLTVT.

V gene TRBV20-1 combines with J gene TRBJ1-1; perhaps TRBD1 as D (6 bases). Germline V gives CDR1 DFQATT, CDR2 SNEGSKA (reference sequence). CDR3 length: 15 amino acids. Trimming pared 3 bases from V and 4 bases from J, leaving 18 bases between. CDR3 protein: CSASGSPTGTTEAFF. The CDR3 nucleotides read TGCAGTGCTAGTGGAAGCCCCACAGGGACCACTGAAGCTTTCTTT.

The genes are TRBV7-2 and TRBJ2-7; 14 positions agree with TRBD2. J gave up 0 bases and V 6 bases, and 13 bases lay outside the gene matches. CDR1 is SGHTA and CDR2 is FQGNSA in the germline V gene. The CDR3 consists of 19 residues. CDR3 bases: TGTGCCAGCAGAGCAGGGACTAGCGGGGGACTCCACTTCTCCTACGAGCAGTACTTC. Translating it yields CASRAGTSGGLHFSYEQYF.

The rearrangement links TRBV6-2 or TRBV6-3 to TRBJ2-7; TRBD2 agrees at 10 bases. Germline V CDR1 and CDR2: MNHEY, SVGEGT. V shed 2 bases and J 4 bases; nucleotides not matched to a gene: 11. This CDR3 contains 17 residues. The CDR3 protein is CASSYRLLAGLRYEQYF. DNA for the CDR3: TGTGCCAGCAGTTACCGCCTACTAGCGGGACTACGTTACGAGCAGTACTTC.

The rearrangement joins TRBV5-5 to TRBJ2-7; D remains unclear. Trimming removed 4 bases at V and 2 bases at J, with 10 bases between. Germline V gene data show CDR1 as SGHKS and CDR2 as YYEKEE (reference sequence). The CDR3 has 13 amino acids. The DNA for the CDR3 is TGTGCCAGCAGCCCATTCCTGACCTACGAGCAGTACTTC. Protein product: CASSPFLTYEQYF.

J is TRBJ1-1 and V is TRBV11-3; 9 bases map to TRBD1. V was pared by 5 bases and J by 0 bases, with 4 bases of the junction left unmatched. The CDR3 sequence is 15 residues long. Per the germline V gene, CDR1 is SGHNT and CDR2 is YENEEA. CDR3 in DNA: TGTGCCAGCAGCCAGGGACAGGGCATGAACACTGAAGCTTTCTTT. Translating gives CASSQGQGMNTEAFF.

The CDR3 nucleotides are TGTGCCAGCAGCCTAAAGCAGGCCAGCACAGATACGCAGTATTTT. This encodes CASSLKQASTDTQYF. The V gene is TRBV13, the J gene TRBJ2-3; no reliable D call. This CDR3 contains 15 residues. V was shortened by 5 bases and J by 0 bases, with 12 bases between the two germline ends. The V gene's germline CDR1 is PRHDT and CDR2 FYEKMQ (reference sequence).

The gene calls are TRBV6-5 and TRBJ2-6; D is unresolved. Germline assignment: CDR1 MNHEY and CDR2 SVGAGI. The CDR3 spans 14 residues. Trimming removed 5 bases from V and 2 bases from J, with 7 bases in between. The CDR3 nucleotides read TGTGCCAGCAGTCGACCAACTGGGGCCAACGTCCTGACTTTC. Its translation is CASSRPTGANVLTF.

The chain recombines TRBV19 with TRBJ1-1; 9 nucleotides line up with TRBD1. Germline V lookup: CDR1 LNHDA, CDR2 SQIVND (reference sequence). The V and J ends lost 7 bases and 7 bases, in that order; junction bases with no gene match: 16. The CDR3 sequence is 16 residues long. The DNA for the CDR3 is TGTGCCAGTAAAGGGGTCGCGGGACAGGGTTTAGGTGAAGCTTTCTTT. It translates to CASKGVAGQGLGEAFF.

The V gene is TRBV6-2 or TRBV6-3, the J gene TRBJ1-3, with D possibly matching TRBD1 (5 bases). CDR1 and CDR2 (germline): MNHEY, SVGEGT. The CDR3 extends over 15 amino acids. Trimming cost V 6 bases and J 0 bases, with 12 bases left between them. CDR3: CASSEDRTSGNTIYF. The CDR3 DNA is TGTGCCAGCAGCGAAGACAGAACCTCTGGAAACACCATATATTTT.